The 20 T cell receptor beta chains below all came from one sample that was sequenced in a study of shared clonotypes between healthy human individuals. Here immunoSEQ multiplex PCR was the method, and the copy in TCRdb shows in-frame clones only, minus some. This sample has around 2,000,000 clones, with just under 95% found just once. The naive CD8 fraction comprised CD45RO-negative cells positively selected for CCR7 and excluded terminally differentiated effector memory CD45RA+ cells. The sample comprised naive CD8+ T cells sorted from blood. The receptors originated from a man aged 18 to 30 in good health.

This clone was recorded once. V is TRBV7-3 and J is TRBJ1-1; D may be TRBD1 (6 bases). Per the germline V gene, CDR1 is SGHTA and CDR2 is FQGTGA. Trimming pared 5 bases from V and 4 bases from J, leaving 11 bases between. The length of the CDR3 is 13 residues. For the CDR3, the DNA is TGTGCCAGCAGCCCCCAGGGGAGCACTGAAGCTTTCTTT. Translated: CASSPQGSTEAFF.

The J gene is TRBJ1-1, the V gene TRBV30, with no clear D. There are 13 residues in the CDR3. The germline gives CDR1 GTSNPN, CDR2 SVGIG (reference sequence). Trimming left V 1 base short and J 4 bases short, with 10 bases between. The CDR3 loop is CAWSGVLGTEAFF. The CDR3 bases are TGTGCCTGGAGTGGAGTATTGGGCACTGAAGCTTTCTTT.

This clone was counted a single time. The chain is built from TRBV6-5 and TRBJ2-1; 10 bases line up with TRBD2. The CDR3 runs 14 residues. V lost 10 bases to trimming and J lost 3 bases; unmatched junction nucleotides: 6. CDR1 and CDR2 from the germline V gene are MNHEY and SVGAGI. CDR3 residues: CATQGLASYNEQFF. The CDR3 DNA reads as TGTGCCACCCAGGGACTAGCGAGCTACAATGAGCAGTTCTTC.

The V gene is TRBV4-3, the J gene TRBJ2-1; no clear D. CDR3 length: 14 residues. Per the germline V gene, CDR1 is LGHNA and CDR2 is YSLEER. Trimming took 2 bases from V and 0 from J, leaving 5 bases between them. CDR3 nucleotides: TGCGCCAGCAGCCAATACCGCTCCTACAATGAGCAGTTCTTC. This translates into CASSQYRSYNEQFF.

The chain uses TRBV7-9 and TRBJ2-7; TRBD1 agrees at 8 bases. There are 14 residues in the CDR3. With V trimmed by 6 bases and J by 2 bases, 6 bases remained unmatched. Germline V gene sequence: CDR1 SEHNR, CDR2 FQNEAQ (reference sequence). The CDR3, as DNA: TGTGCCAGCAGTCAGGGGGCCGGACCCTACGAGCAGTACTTC. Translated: CASSQGAGPYEQYF.

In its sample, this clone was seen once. The CDR3 spells CASSDGTSEDQETQYF. In DNA, the CDR3 is TGTGCCAGCAGCGACGGGACTAGCGAGGACCAAGAGACCCAGTACTTC. This chain connects TRBV9 to TRBJ2-5; 10 nucleotides match TRBD2. This CDR3 comprises 16 residues. The germline V gene has CDR1 SGDLS and CDR2 YYNGEE. V shed 3 bases and J 0 bases; nucleotides not matched to a gene: 5.

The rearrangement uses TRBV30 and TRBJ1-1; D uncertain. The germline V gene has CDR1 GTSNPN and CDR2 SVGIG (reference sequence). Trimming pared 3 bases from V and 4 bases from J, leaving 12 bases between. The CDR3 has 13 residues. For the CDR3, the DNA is TGTGCCTGGAGGGGTAGGATCCTCACTGAAGCTTTCTTT. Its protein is CAWRGRILTEAFF.

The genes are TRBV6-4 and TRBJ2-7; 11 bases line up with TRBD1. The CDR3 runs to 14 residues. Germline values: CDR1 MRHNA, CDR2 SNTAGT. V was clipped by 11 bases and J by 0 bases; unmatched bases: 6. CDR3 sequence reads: CAGPGQGDSYEQYF. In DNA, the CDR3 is TGTGCCGGCCCGGGACAGGGGGACTCCTACGAGCAGTACTTC.

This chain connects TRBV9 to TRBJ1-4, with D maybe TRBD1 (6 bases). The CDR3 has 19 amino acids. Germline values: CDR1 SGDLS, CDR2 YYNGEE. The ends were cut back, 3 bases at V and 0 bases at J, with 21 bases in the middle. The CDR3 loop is CASSAVGGPSSATNEKLFF. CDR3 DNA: TGTGCCAGCAGCGCCGTGGGGGGGCCCAGCTCAGCAACTAATGAAAAACTGTTTTTT.

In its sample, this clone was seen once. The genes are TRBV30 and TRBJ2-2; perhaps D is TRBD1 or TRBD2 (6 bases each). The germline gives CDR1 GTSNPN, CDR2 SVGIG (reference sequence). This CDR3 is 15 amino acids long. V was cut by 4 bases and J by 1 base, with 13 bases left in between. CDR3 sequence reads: CAWMWGAGNTGELFF. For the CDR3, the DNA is TGTGCCTGGATGTGGGGGGCAGGGAACACCGGGGAGCTGTTTTTT.

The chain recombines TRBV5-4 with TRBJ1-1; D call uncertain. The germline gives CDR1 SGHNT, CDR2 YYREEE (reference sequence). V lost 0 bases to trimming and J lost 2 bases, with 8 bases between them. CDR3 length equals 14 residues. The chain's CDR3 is CASSLDGSNTEAFF. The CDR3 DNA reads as TGTGCCAGCAGCTTGGACGGCTCAAACACTGAAGCTTTCTTT.

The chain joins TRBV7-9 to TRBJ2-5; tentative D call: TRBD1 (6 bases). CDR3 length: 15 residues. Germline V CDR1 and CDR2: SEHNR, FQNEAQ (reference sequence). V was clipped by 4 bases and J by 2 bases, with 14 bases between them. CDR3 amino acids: CASSSWTEKQETQYF. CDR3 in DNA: TGTGCCAGCAGCTCCTGGACAGAGAAACAAGAGACCCAGTACTTC.

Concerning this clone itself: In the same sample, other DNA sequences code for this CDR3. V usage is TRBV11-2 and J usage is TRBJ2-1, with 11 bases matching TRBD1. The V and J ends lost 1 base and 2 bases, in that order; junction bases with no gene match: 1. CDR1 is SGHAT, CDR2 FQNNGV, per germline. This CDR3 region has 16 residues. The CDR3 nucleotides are TGTGCCAGCAGCTTAGGGACAGGGGGCACCTACAATGAGCAGTTCTTC. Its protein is CASSLGTGGTYNEQFF.

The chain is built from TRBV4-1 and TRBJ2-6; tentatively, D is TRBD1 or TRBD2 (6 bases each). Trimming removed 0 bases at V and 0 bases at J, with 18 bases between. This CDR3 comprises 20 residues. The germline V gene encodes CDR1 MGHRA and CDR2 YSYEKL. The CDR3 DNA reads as TGCGCCAGCAGCCAAGAGGGGGGCCTAGATCTTGCCTCTGGGGCCAACGTCCTGACTTTC. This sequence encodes CASSQEGGLDLASGANVLTF.

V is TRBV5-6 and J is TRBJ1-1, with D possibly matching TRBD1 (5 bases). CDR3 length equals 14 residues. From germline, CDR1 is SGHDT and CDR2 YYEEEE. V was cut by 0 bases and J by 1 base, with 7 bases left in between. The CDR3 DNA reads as TGTGCCAGCAGCTTGGGGAGGGGGAACACTGAAGCTTTCTTT. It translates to CASSLGRGNTEAFF.

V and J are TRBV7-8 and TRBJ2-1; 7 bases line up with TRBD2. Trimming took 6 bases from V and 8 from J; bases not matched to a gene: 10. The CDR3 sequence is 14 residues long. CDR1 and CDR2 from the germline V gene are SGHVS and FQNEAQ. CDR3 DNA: TGTGCCAGCAGTCCCCTAGGGAGGGGCTATGAGCAGTTCTTC. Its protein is CASSPLGRGYEQFF. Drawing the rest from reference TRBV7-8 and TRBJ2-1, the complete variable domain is GAGVSQSPRYKVAKRGQDVALRCDPISGHVSLFWYQQALGQGPEFLTYFQNEAQLDKSGLPSDRFFAERPEGSVSTLKIQRTQQEDSAVYLCASSPLGRGYEQFFGPGTRLTVL.

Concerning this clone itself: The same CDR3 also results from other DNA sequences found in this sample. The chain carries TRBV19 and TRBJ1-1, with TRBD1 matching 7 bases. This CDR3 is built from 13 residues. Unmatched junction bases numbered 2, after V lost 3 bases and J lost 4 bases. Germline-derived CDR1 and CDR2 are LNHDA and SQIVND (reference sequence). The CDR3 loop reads CASSIDRATEAFF. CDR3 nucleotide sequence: TGTGCCAGTAGTATTGACAGGGCCACTGAAGCTTTCTTT.

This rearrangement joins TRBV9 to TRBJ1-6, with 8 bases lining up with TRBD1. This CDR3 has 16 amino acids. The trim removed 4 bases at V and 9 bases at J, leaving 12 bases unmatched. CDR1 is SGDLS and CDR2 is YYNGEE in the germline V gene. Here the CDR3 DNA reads TGTGCCAGCAGCCTAGCCCCGGGACAGGCAGCTTCACCCCTCCACTTT. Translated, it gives CASSLAPGQAASPLHF. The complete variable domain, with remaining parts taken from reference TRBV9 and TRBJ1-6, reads DSGVTQTPKHLITATGQRVTLRCSPRSGDLSVYWYQQSLDQGLQFLIQYYNGEERAKGNILERFSAQQFPDLHSELNLSSLELGDSALYFCASSLAPGQAASPLHFGNGTRLTVT.

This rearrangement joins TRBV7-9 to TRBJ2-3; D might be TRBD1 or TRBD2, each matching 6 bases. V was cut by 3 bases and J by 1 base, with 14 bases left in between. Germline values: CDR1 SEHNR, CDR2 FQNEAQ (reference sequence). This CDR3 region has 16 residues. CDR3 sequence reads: CASSFGAEGGTDTQYF. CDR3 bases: TGTGCCAGCAGCTTCGGGGCGGAGGGGGGCACAGATACGCAGTATTTT.

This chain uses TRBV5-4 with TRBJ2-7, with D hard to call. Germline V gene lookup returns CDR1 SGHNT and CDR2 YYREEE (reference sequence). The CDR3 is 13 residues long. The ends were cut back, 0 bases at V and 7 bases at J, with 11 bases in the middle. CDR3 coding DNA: TGTGCCAGCAGCTTGGGCGACCTTGGGGAGCAGTACTTC. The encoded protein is CASSLGDLGEQYF. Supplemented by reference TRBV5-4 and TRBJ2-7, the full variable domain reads ETGVTQSPTHLIKTRGQQVTLRCSSQSGHNTVSWYQQALGQGPQFIFQYYREEENGRGNFPPRFSGLQFPNYSSELNVNALELDDSALYLCASSLGDLGEQYFGPGTRLTVT.